The present entry profiles one TCR beta chain with its context. Reverse transcription of about 0.45 to 1 ug RNA was carried out with random hexamers. TCRdb independently ran MiXCR on the immunoSEQ multiplex PCR reads; one entry per CDR3 protein. The sample consists of 45,000 or so distinct CDR3 sequences, 80% to 95% of them appearing once. This entry is derived from a study of CD8 T cells in Susac syndrome. This clonotype was obtained from a human donor in good health. The specimen was CD8+ T cells from PBMCs.

The CDR3 sequence is CASSLEIGIGNYEQYF. Here the CDR3 DNA reads TGTGCCAGCAGCTTAGAGATCGGGATAGGCAACTACGAGCAGTACTTC. V usage is TRBV11-2 and J usage is TRBJ2-7; tentative D call: TRBD2 (5 bases). Trimming left V 0 bases short and J 3 bases short, with 15 bases between. Germline CDR1 reads SGHAT; CDR2 reads FQNNGV. This CDR3 comprises 16 residues.